A selection of T cell receptor beta chains follows, all from one sample in a study of blood T cell repertoires in COVID-19. Repertoires were generated with immunoSEQ multiplex PCR, while TCRdb's copy carries only in-frame clones and drops some. Counted here are about 53,000 clones, 80% to 90% occurring once; the ten biggest clones make up less than 3%. Sequenced material: peripheral blood. Receptors were obtained from a man older than 75 with acute or convalescent COVID-19. Both conserved end residues are part of each CDR3. Fields, in order: J gene, clone size, V gene, D gene, CDR3 protein, CDR3 DNA. D genes are given only for firm matches. Only some rows state a clone size, as once, few, many or a class for expanded clones.

TRBJ2-1,NA,TRBV5-1,TRBD2,CASSFKTRGGAGANEQFF,TGCGCCAGCAGCTTTAAGACTCGCGGGGGGGCCGGGGCGAATGAGCAGTTCTTC
TRBJ2-7,NA,TRBV19,TRBD2,CASSSGTRPYEQYF,TGTGCCAGTAGTTCCGGGACTAGGCCCTACGAGCAGTACTTC
TRBJ1-5,NA,TRBV7-2,NA,CASSLARGLYQPQHF,TGTGCCAGCAGCTTAGCCAGGGGCCTATATCAGCCCCAGCATTTT
TRBJ2-2,NA,TRBV5-1,TRBD2,CASSLVASGGTGELFF,TGCGCCAGCAGCTTGGTCGCTAGCGGGGGTACCGGGGAGCTGTTTTTT
TRBJ2-7,NA,TRBV29-1,NA,CSVGTAPRYEQYF,TGCAGCGTTGGGACAGCTCCTCGTTACGAGCAGTACTTC
TRBJ2-5,few,TRBV6-5,TRBD1,CASSRGQWGQETQYF,TGTGCCAGCAGTAGGGGACAGTGGGGCCAAGAGACCCAGTACTTC
TRBJ1-6,NA,TRBV11-2,TRBD1,CASSRTGGNSPLHF,TGTGCCAGCAGCCGGACAGGGGGGAATTCACCCCTCCACTTT
TRBJ1-5,NA,TRBV3-1/TRBV3-2,NA,CASSPQGFDQPQHF,TGTGCCAGCAGCCCCCAGGGGTTCGATCAGCCCCAGCATTTT
TRBJ1-2,NA,TRBV19,NA,CASIDWGDNYGYTF,TGTGCCAGTATAGACTGGGGAGATAACTATGGCTACACCTTC
TRBJ2-7,NA,TRBV5-1,NA,CASSPGTPTYEQYF,TGCGCCAGCAGCCCCGGGACACCTACCTACGAGCAGTACTTC
TRBJ2-1,once,TRBV5-8,TRBD2,CASSPRTSGGEQFF,TGTGCCAGCAGCCCGAGGACTAGCGGGGGCGAGCAGTTCTTC
TRBJ2-3,NA,TRBV5-6,TRBD1,CASSEGGITDTQYF,TGTGCCAGCAGCGAAGGGGGCATAACAGATACGCAGTATTTT
TRBJ1-6,few,TRBV11-2,NA,CASSTHGRVGGSPLHF,TGTGCCAGCAGCACCCACGGCAGGGTAGGGGGTTCACCCCTCCACTTT
TRBJ2-5,NA,TRBV7-9,TRBD2,CASSLDRAGTLQETQYF,TGTGCCAGCAGCTTAGATCGAGCGGGGACCCTCCAAGAGACCCAGTACTTC
TRBJ2-3,once,TRBV6-1,TRBD2,CASSAQNLAGGQDTQYF,TGTGCCAGCAGTGCTCAAAATCTAGCGGGGGGGCAAGATACGCAGTATTTT
TRBJ1-4,NA,TRBV7-9,TRBD1,CASSFFSGTGEKLFF,TGTGCCAGCAGCTTTTTCTCCGGGACAGGTGAAAAACTGTTTTTT
TRBJ2-5,NA,TRBV7-3,NA,CASSLTVPTGQETQYF,TGTGCCAGCAGCTTAACGGTCCCAACAGGACAAGAGACCCAGTACTTC
TRBJ2-2,NA,TRBV4-3,TRBD1,CASTRDRGHTGELFF,TGCGCCAGCACCAGGGACAGGGGGCATACCGGGGAGCTGTTTTTT
TRBJ2-7,NA,TRBV18,TRBD2,CASSLTVSSGGSYEQYF,TGTGCCAGCTCCCTCACGGTTTCTAGCGGGGGGAGTTACGAGCAGTACTTC
TRBJ2-7,NA,TRBV4-3,NA,CASSQDWRDSYEQYF,TGCGCCAGCAGCCAAGATTGGAGGGATTCCTACGAGCAGTACTTC
TRBJ2-2,NA,TRBV6-5,NA,CASSYSGLDATGELFF,TGTGCCAGCAGTTACAGCGGACTGGATGCTACCGGGGAGCTGTTTTTT